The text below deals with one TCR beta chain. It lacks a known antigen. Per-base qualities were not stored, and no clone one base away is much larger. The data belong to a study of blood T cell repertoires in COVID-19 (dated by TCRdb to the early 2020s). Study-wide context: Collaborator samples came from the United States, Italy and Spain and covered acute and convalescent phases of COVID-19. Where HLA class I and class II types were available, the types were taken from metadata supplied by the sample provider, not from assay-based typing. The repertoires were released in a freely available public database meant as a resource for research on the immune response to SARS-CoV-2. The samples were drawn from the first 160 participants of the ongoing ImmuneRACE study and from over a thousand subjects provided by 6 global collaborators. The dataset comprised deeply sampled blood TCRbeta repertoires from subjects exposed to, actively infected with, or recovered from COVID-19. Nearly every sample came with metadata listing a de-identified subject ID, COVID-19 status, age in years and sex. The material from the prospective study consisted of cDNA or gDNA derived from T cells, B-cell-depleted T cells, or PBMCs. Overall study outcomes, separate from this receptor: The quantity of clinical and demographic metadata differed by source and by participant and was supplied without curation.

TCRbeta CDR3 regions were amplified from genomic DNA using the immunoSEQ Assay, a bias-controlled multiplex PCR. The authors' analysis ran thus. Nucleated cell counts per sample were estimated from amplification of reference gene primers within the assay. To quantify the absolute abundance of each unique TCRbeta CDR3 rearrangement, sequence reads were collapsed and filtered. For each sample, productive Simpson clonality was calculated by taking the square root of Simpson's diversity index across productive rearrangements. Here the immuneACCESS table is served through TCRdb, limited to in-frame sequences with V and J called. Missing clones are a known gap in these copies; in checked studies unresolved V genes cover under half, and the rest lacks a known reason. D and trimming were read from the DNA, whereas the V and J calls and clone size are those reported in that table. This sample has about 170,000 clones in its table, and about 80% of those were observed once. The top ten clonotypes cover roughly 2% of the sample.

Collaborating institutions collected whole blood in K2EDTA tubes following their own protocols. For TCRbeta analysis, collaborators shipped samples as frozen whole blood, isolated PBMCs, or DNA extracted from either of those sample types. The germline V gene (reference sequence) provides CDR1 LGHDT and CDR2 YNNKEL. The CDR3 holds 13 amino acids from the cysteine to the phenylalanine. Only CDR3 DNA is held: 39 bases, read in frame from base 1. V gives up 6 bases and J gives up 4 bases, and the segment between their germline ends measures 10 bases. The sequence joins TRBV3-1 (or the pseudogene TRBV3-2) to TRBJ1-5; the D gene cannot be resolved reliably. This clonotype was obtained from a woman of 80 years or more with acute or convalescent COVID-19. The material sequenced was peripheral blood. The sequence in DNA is TGTGCCAGCAGTCCTAGTCGTAATCAGCCCCAGCATTTT. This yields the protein CASSPSRNQPQHF.